This TCR beta chain was captured in a study of identical twins. V was clipped by 0 bases and J by 5 bases; unmatched bases: 7. Per germline, CDR1 SGHDT and CDR2 YYEEEE. The CDR3 has 15 amino acids. This clonotype was seen a handful of times. TCRdb called the 5' RACE reads again in MiXCR, with one record for every CDR3 protein. The repertoire holds 400,000 to 600,000 distinct CDR3 sequences, 20% to 25% seen once, with 0.48% in the top ten. The same specimen was also included in a second study, on yellow fever vaccine responses in identical twins.

This chain connects TRBV5-6 to TRBJ1-1, with 7 positions matching TRBD1. This TCR was sampled from a woman aged 18-29 years in good health. The sample taken for sequencing was CD4+ T cells sorted from blood. This CDR3 is CASSLEGARRTEAFF. The CDR3 bases are TGTGCCAGCAGCTTGGAGGGGGCCCGGAGGACTGAAGCTTTCTTT. Supplemented by reference TRBV5-6 and TRBJ1-1, the full variable domain reads DAGVTQSPTHLIKTRGQQVTLRCSPKSGHDTVSWYQQALGQGPQFIFQYYEEEERQRGNFPDRFSGHQFPNYSSELNVNALLLGDSALYLCASSLEGARRTEAFFGQGTRLTVV.